The next 21 T cell receptor beta chains were all read from a single sample in a study of T-cell memory formation after mild COVID-19. TCRdb ran MiXCR on the 5' RACE reads and lists one entry per CDR3 protein. Of about 340,000 distinct CDR3 sequences listed, under 15% were seen once; the top ten hold about 21%. Sequenced material: PBMCs or a T cell subset sorted from them (not recorded which). These receptor sequences come from a young man who had mild COVID-19 (a few samples of this study predate the infection). Cell type and time point are not known.

This sequence joins TRBV18 and TRBJ2-5; the match to TRBD1 covers 8 bases. Germline lookup yields CDR1 KGHSH and CDR2 LQKENI. There are 14 residues in the CDR3. The J segment lost 3 bases and the V segment lost 3 bases, leaving 3 bases of the junction unmatched. The CDR3 loop reads CASSPQGAEETQYF. Here the CDR3 DNA reads TGTGCCAGCTCACCTCAGGGGGCGGAAGAGACCCAGTACTTC. Full variable domain (rest looked up from reference TRBV18 and TRBJ2-5): NAGVMQNPRHLVRRRGQEARLRCSPMKGHSHVYWYRQLPEEGLKFMVYLQKENIIDESGMPKERFSAEFPKEGPSILRIQQVVRGDSAAYFCASSPQGAEETQYFGPGTRLLVL.

This sequence joins TRBV15 and TRBJ2-7; D ambiguous. V was clipped by 0 bases and J by 2 bases, with 8 bases between them. The CDR3 has 14 amino acids. Germline V gives CDR1 LNHNV, CDR2 YYDKDF (reference sequence). CDR3 coding DNA: TGTGCCACCAGCAGAGATCGAGCGACCTACGAGCAGTACTTC. This translates into CATSRDRATYEQYF.

This clonotype was seen a handful of times. The rearrangement joins TRBV30 to TRBJ1-1; D uncertain. This CDR3 has 13 amino acids. V shed 2 bases and J shed 1 base, with 8 bases lying between them. Germline loops: CDR1 GTSNPN, CDR2 SVGIG (reference sequence). The CDR3 DNA sequence: TGTGCCTGGAGTTCGCAGTCGAACACTGAAGCTTTCTTT. Its translation is CAWSSQSNTEAFF.

V usage is TRBV13 and J usage is TRBJ2-7; no clear D. V was trimmed by 0 bases and J by 0 bases, leaving 9 bases between them. The V gene's germline CDR1 is PRHDT and CDR2 FYEKMQ (reference sequence). The CDR3 spans 15 residues. CDR3 in amino acids: CASSLGPTSSYEQYV. Written as DNA, the CDR3 is TGTGCCAGCAGCTTAGGCCCCACGAGCTCCTACGAGCAGTACGTC.

The chain couples TRBV7-2 to TRBJ2-1; tentative D call: TRBD2 (6 bases). CDR3 length: 13 amino acids. Trimming pared 5 bases from V and 6 bases from J, leaving 11 bases between. Germline CDR1 is SGHTA and CDR2 is FQGNSA. This chain's CDR3 is CASSPTRFNEQFF. In DNA, the CDR3 is TGTGCCAGCAGCCCGACTAGGTTCAATGAGCAGTTCTTC.

This clonotype was recorded a few times. The CDR3 is CASGDRDEQYV. The CDR3 DNA follows: TGTGCCAGCGGCGACAGGGACGAGCAGTACGTC. The chain is built from TRBV6-2 or TRBV6-3 and TRBJ2-7; 7 bases map to TRBD1. Per germline, CDR1 MNHEY and CDR2 SVGEGT. Trimming removed 8 bases from V and 5 bases from J; junction bases left unmatched: 3. The CDR3 extends over 11 amino acids.

This clonotype occurred many times. The chain has TRBV12-3 or TRBV12-4 and TRBJ2-7; D is tentatively TRBD1 or TRBD2 (6 bases each). CDR3 size: 14 residues. The ends were cut back, 6 bases at V and 4 bases at J, with 16 bases in the middle. The CDR3 DNA sequence: TGTGCCAGCAGCCCACTGGGGGGCTCTTACGAGCAGTACTTC. Protein sequence: CASSPLGGSYEQYF.

This clonotype was detected only a few times. The chain is built from TRBV7-2 and TRBJ1-2; D remains unclear. V was cut by 4 bases and J by 4 bases, with 10 bases left in between. The V gene's germline CDR1 is SGHTA and CDR2 FQGNSA. The length of the CDR3 is 13 residues. The chain's CDR3 is CASSYPGPYGYTF. CDR3 nucleotides: TGTGCCAGCAGCTACCCCGGCCCCTATGGCTACACCTTC.

This clonotype was observed a few times. This rearrangement joins TRBV5-1 to TRBJ2-7, with a tentative D call TRBD1 (5 bases). Germline-derived CDR1 and CDR2 are SGHRS and YFSETQ. The CDR3 has 14 amino acids. Trimming took off 2 bases at V and 0 bases at J, with 9 bases between the two ends. The CDR3 reads CASSFDSFSYEQYV. CDR3 coding DNA: TGCGCCAGCAGCTTCGACAGCTTCTCCTACGAGCAGTACGTC.

This clonotype was counted only a few times. The junction departs from germline at one end; a sequencing error may be responsible. The chain employs TRBV5-1 and TRBJ2-3, with 9 bases that match TRBD1. CDR1 is SGHRS, CDR2 YFSETQ, per germline. The CDR3 has 16 amino acids. CDR3 bases: TGCTCCAGCAGCTTGTCCCCCACAGGGGGCTGGGATACGCAGTATTTT. Its protein is CSSSLSPTGGWDTQYF.

This chain uses TRBV28 with TRBJ2-1; D unclear. V was shortened by 4 bases and J by 0 bases, with 10 bases between the two germline ends. This CDR3 has 15 residues. The germline CDR1 and CDR2 sequences are MDHEN and SYDVKM. The CDR3 DNA is TGTGCCAGCAGTTCCCAATCCGGCTCCTACAATGAGCAGTTCTTC. It yields the protein CASSSQSGSYNEQFF.

This clonotype has ten or more counts. V is TRBV11-2 and J is TRBJ1-3; no definite D call. The V gene lost 3 bases and the J gene lost 0 bases, with 9 bases spanning the gap. The germline gives CDR1 SGHAT, CDR2 FQNNGV. This CDR3 has 15 residues. CDR3 nucleotides: TGTGCCAGCAGCTTCCACAGACTCTCTGGAAACACCATATATTTT. Translating it yields CASSFHRLSGNTIYF.

This clonotype was picked up a small number of times. This chain connects TRBV11-2 to TRBJ2-5; 13 bases fit TRBD2. Germline V gene data show CDR1 as SGHAT and CDR2 as FQNNGV. This CDR3 is 16 amino acids long. The V gene end was trimmed by 6 bases and the J gene end by 2 bases; junction bases not matched to a gene: 6. In DNA form, the CDR3 reads TGTGCCAGCAGTTTACTAGCGGGGGGGCGGCAAGAGACCCAGTACTTC. Amino acids: CASSLLAGGRQETQYF. Based on the CDR3 plus reference TRBV11-2 and TRBJ2-5, the full variable domain is EAGVAQSPRYKIIEKRQSVAFWCNPISGHATLYWYQQILGQGPKLLIQFQNNGVVDDSQLPKDRFSAERLKGVDSTLKIQPAKLEDSAVYLCASSLLAGGRQETQYFGPGTRLLVL.

The chain has TRBV5-6 and TRBJ2-5; D gene ambiguous. Germline lookup yields CDR1 SGHDT and CDR2 YYEEEE. V lost 4 bases and J 1 base, leaving 8 bases between the germline ends. This CDR3 region has 13 residues. CDR3 loop: CASSTESQETQYF. In DNA form, the CDR3 reads TGTGCCAGCAGCACAGAATCCCAAGAGACCCAGTACTTC.

The table lists this clonotype with a few counts. V gene TRBV7-2 combines with J gene TRBJ2-1, with TRBD1 matching 8 bases. In germline, CDR1 is SGHTA, CDR2 FQGNSA. J lost 2 bases, V lost 2 bases, and 5 bases had no gene match. The CDR3 consists of 16 residues. The CDR3 DNA sequence: TGTGCCAGCAGCTTAAGCTCAGGGGGCGCCTACAATGAGCAGTTCTTC. It yields the protein CASSLSSGGAYNEQFF.

This clonotype has more than one count but fewer than ten. V and J are TRBV4-2 and TRBJ2-2; possible D gene TRBD2, 6 bases. Germline CDR1 and CDR2: LGHNA and YNFKEQ. V gave up 4 bases and J gave up 0 bases, with 18 bases separating them. The CDR3 runs 18 residues. The DNA for the CDR3 is TGTGCCAGCAGCCGTAACCCGGCGGAGGGGTCGAACACCGGGGAGCTGTTTTTT. It translates to CASSRNPAEGSNTGELFF.

This clonotype was seen only a few times. V gene TRBV4-3 combines with J gene TRBJ2-3, with 10 bases lining up with TRBD2. CDR3 size: 18 residues. CDR1 and CDR2 from the germline V gene are LGHNA and YSLEER. Trimming took 0 bases from V and 2 from J; bases not matched to a gene: 8. In nucleotides, the CDR3 is TGCGCCAGCAGCCAAGATGGGGCTAGCGGGGGATTCACAGATACGCAGTATTTT. This gives the protein CASSQDGASGGFTDTQYF.

This clonotype was counted only a few times. The chain uses TRBV7-9 and TRBJ1-5; 7 positions match TRBD1. The V gene end was trimmed by 6 bases and the J gene end by 7 bases; junction bases not matched to a gene: 15. Germline V gene lookup returns CDR1 SEHNR and CDR2 FQNEAQ (reference sequence). The CDR3 is 16 amino acids. The CDR3 nucleotides are TGTGCCAGCAGTTCGGGTGGCCAGGGGGTCCAACAGCCCCAGCATTTT. It yields the protein CASSSGGQGVQQPQHF.

This clonotype came up a few times. The gene calls are TRBV6-5 and TRBJ2-7; 8 positions match TRBD1. Germline V gives CDR1 MNHEY, CDR2 SVGAGI. This CDR3 contains 15 residues. The trim removed 0 bases at V and 3 bases at J, leaving 4 bases unmatched. The CDR3 coding sequence is TGTGCCAGCAGTTACTCGCACAGGGGGAGCTACGAGCAGTACTTC. It is translated as CASSYSHRGSYEQYF.

The chain is built from TRBV6-5 and TRBJ1-6, with 8 bases identical to TRBD1. Germline trimming cut 6 bases from V and 9 bases from J; bases unmatched to any gene: 7. CDR3 length: 14 amino acids. The V gene's germline CDR1 is MNHEY and CDR2 SVGAGI. Here the CDR3 DNA reads TGTGCCAGCAGGGACAGGACAGGGACTTCACCCCTCCACTTT. Its translation: CASRDRTGTSPLHF.

V is TRBV12-3 or TRBV12-4 and J is TRBJ2-3; TRBD2 agrees at 9 bases. The V segment lost 5 bases and the J segment 5 bases; nucleotides outside the gene matches: 11. CDR3 length: 16 residues. DNA for the CDR3: TGTGCCAGCAGTGGGACTCTAGCGGGACGGGGAGATACGCAGTATTTT. Amino acids: CASSGTLAGRGDTQYF.